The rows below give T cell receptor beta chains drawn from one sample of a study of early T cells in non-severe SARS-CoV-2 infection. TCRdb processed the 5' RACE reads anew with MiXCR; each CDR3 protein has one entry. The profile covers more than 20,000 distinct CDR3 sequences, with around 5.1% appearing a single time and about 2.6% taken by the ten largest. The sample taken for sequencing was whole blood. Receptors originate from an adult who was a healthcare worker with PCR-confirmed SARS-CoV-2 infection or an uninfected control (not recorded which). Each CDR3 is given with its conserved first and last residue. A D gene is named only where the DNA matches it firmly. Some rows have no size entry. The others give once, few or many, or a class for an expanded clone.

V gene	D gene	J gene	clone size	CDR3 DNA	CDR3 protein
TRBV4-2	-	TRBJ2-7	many	TGTGCCAGCAGCCAAGGTCCAGGGGATGCCTACGAGCAGTACTTC	CASSQGPGDAYEQYF
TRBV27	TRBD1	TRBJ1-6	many	TGTGCCAGCAGTGACAGGGACCTTTCACCCCTCCACTTT	CASSDRDLSPLHF
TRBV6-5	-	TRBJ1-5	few	TGTGCCAGCAGTTATAGATCTGGCAGCCCTTATAGCAATCAGCCCCAGCATTTT	CASSYRSGSPYSNQPQHF
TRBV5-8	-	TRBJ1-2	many	TGTGCCAGCGGCCGCCTCTCCTTC	CASGRLSF
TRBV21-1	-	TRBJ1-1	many	TGTGCCAGCAACCCATCCGGGCCCTCCGCTGAAGCTTTCTTT	CASNPSGPSAEAFF
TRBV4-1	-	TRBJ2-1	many	TGCGCCAGCAGCCAAGATCAGGGGAGGTATGAGCAGTTCTTC	CASSQDQGRYEQFF
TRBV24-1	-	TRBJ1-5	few	TGTGCCACCAGTGATTCCGGGGCGGGAGCGGGACAGCCCCAGCATTTT	CATSDSGAGAGQPQHF
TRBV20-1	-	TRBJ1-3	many	TGCAGTGCTACCTTCAGGGCCCCCTCTGGAAACACCATATATTTT	CSATFRAPSGNTIYF
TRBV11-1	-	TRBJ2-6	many	TGTGCCAGCAGCCGCGCCATTACAGCCTCTGGGGCCAACGTCCTGACTTTC	CASSRAITASGANVLTF
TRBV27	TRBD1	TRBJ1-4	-	TGTGCCAGCAGTATCGGAAGGGGGCCCAGGAATGAAAAACTGTTTTTT	CASSIGRGPRNEKLFF
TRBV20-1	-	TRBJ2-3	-	TGCAGTGCTACCCCCGGCACAGATACGCAGTATTTT	CSATPGTDTQYF
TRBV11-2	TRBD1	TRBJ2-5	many	TGTGCCAGCAGCGTCCTATCACCTGGGACAGGGGAGACCCAGTACTTC	CASSVLSPGTGETQYF
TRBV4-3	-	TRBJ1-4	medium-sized	TGCGCCAGCAGCCAAGATTTTACCCGGGGGGATGAAAAACTGTTTTTT	CASSQDFTRGDEKLFF
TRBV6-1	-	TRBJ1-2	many	TGTGCCAGCAGTGAAAAACTGATAGGGGGGCCCTATGGCTACACCTTC	CASSEKLIGGPYGYTF
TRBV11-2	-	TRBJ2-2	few	TGTGCCAGCAGCTTAGTTCGGGGTACCGGGGAGCTGTTTTTT	CASSLVRGTGELFF
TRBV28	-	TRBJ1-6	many	TGTGCCAGCAACCCTACGTGGGGTACGGAACGATCACCCCTCCACTTT	CASNPTWGTERSPLHF
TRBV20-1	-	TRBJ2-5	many	TGCAGTGCTAGGGGGGGCCACCAAGAGACCCAGTACTTC	CSARGGHQETQYF
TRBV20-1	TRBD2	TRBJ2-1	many	TGCAGTGCTACAAATCCGGGACTAGGCTCCTACAATGAGCAGTTCTTC	CSATNPGLGSYNEQFF
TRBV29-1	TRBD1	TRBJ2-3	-	TGCAGCGTTGACGGGACAGGGGGCTCTGGAGATACGCAGTATTTT	CSVDGTGGSGDTQYF
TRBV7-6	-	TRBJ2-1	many	TGTGCCAGCAGCCCAACACCCATGAGGGGTGAGCAGTTCTTC	CASSPTPMRGEQFF
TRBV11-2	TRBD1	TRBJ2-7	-	TGTGCCAGCAGCTTAGGGAGGGGACAGGGGGCGTCAAGCGAGCAGTACTTC	CASSLGRGQGASSEQYF
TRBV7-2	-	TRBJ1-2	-	TGTGCCAGCAGCTTAGCGAGTACGGGAAGAAACTATGGCTACACCTTC	CASSLASTGRNYGYTF
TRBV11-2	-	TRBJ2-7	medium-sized	TGTGCCAGCAGCTTAGATGTAAAGGGGGCGGGGGCCGAGCAGTACTTC	CASSLDVKGAGAEQYF
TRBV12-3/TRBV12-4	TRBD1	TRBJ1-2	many	TGTGCCAGCAGTTTCGGGGTCGGGACAGGGGATGGCTACACCTTC	CASSFGVGTGDGYTF
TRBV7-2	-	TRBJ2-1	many	TGTGCCAGCAGCGTCCGGGACCTAAGCAATGAGCAGTTCTTC	CASSVRDLSNEQFF
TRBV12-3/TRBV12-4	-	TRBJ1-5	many	TGTGCCAGCAGTCCAACCCGACCGACTACGAATCAGCCCCAGCATTTT	CASSPTRPTTNQPQHF
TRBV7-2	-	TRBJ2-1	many	TGTGCCAGCAGCTCCCAACCCCTTGGTGAGCAGTTCTTC	CASSSQPLGEQFF
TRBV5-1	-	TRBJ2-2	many	TGCGACACCCTAAAACCGGAGAGGAACACCGGGGAGCTGTTTTTT	CDTLKPERNTGELFF
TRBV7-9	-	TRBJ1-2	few	TGTGCCAGCAGCTTAGTTCAGGGTTCAAGCCCCTATGGCTACACCTTC	CASSLVQGSSPYGYTF
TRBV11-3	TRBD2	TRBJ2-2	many	TGTGCCAGCAGCCCCGGGACTAGCCTAAACACCGGGGAGCTGTTTTTT	CASSPGTSLNTGELFF
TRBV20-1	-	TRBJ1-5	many	TGCAGTGCAACTCAGGGTCGCAATCAGCCCCAGCATTTT	CSATQGRNQPQHF
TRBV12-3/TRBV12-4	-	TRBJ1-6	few	TGTGCCAGCCGGGAACAGAGGAGAAATTCACCCCTCCACTTT	CASREQRRNSPLHF
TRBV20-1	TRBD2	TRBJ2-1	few	TGCAGTGCGGTCCTAGCGGGGGAGCAGTTCTTC	CSAVLAGEQFF
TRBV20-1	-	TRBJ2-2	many	TGCAGTGCTCCGGATAACACCGGGGAGCTGTTTTTT	CSAPDNTGELFF
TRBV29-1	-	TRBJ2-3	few	TGCAGCGTTGTCGGCGGGGACACAGATACGCAGTATTTT	CSVVGGDTDTQYF
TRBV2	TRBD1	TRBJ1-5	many	TGTGCCAGCAGTGAGAGGACAGGGGGCGGTTATCAGCCCCAGCATTTT	CASSERTGGGYQPQHF
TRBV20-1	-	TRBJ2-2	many	TGCAGTGCTAGGGCGATCTTCAGGGGGGCCGGGGAGCTGTTTTTT	CSARAIFRGAGELFF
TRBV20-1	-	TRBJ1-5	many	TGCAGTGCTAGGACCACCCCTTACCGCAGGGTCGGGGATCAGCCCCAGCATTTT	CSARTTPYRRVGDQPQHF
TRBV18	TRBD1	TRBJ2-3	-	TGTGCCAGCTCACCCCGACAGGGGAAGGGCACAGATACGCAGTATTTT	CASSPRQGKGTDTQYF
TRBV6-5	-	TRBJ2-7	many	TGTGCCAGCAGTAAGGGGGTCGAGGGCGAGCAGTACTTC	CASSKGVEGEQYF
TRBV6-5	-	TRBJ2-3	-	TGTGCCAGCAGCGGTGGGGGGCCCACAGATACGCAGTATTTT	CASSGGGPTDTQYF
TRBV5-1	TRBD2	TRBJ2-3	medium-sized	TGCGCCAGCAGCTCAGCGGGGGGCACAGATACGCAGTATTTT	CASSSAGGTDTQYF
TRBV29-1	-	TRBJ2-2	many	TGCAGCGTTGTCTCGGGGGCCACTAACACCGGGGAGCTGTTTTTT	CSVVSGATNTGELFF
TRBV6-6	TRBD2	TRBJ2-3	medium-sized	TGTGCCAGCAGTCCCTATTTTCGGGGGGGCACAGATACGCAGTATTTT	CASSPYFRGGTDTQYF
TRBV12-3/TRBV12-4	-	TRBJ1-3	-	TGTGCCAGCAGCCGCGCATACACCATATATTTT	CASSRAYTIYF
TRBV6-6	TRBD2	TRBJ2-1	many	TGTGCCAGCAGTTACCGCGGGGGGGGTAGCTCCTACAATGAGCAGTTCTTC	CASSYRGGGSSYNEQFF
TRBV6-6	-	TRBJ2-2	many	TGTGCCAGCAGCCTCCCTCCTGCCGGGGAGCTGTTTTTT	CASSLPPAGELFF
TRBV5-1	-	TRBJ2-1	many	TGCGCCAGCAGTCGGGCAGAACGGGATGAGCAGTTCTTC	CASSRAERDEQFF
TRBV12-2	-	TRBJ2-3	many	TGTGCAAGTCGCGCCCTAGCGGGGGGGGACGCTAGCACAGATACGCAGTATTTT	CASRALAGGDASTDTQYF
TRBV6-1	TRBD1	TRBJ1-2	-	TGTGCCAGCAGTCTCGGGACAGAAAACTATGGCTACACCTTC	CASSLGTENYGYTF